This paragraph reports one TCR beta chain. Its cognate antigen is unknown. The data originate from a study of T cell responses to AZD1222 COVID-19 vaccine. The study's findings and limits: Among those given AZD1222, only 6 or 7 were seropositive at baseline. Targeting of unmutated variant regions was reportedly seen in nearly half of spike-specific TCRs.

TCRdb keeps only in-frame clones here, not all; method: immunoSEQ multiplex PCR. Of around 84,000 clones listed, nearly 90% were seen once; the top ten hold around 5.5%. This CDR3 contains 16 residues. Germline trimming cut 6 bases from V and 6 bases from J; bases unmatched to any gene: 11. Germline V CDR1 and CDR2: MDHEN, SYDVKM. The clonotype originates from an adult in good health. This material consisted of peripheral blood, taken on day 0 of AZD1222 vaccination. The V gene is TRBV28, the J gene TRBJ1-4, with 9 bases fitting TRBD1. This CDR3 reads CASRRQGEGGYEKLFF. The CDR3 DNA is TGTGCCAGCAGGAGACAGGGGGAAGGGGGATATGAAAAACTGTTTTTT.